Reported below is one T cell receptor beta chain. Germline V gives CDR1 WNHNN, CDR2 SYGVQD (reference sequence). The length of the CDR3 is 15 residues. The V and J ends lost 3 bases and 3 bases, in that order; junction bases with no gene match: 1. This sample's TCRbeta library carried unique molecular identifier barcodes. TCRdb analysed the PCR reads with MiXCR anew, one entry per CDR3 protein. The table shows about a million distinct CDR3 sequences, with about 31% occurring only once. This sample is drawn from a study of T-cell reconstitution after alpha-beta-depleted transplantation in children. The genes are TRBV10-1 and TRBJ2-2; 10 positions match TRBD2. The origin of this receptor is a boy under three years old who had a stem cell transplant for SCID, so the T cells may come from the graft donor. The input for sequencing was PBMCs, mostly from graft donor cells, taken 360 days after TCRalphabeta/CD19-depleted stem cell transplant. DNA for the CDR3: TGCGCCAGCAGTGACAGCGGGGGGGACACCGGGGAGCTGTTTTTT. It specifies CASSDSGGDTGELFF.